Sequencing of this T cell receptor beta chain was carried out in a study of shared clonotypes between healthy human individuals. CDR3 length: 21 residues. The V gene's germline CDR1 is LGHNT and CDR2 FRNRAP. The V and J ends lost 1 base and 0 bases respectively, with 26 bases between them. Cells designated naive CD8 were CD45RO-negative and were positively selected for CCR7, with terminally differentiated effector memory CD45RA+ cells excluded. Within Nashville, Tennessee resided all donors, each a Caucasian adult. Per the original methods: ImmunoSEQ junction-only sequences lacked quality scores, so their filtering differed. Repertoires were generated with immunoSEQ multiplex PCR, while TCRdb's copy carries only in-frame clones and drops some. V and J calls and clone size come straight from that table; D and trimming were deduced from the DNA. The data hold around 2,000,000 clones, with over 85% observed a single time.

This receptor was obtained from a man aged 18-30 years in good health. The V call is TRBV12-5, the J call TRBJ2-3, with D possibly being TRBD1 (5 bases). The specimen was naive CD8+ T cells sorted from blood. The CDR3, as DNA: TGTGCTAGTGGTTTGGACCTCGCACCGAGGTTAGGGGCTCTGAGCACAGATACGCAGTATTTT. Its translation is CASGLDLAPRLGALSTDTQYF.